This passage covers 25 T cell receptor beta chains from one sample sequenced in a study of shared clonotypes between healthy human individuals. Sequenced by immunoSEQ multiplex PCR; TCRdb stores in-frame clones only, minus some. The table shows around 1.9 million clones, with 80% to 95% occurring only once. Terminally differentiated effector memory CD45RA+ cells were excluded from the naive CD8 cells, which were CD45RO-negative and positively selected for CCR7. The sample taken for sequencing was naive CD8+ T cells from PBMCs. The receptors stem from a man younger than 30 in good health. Some clones in this sample may be carry-over from other donors' samples.

This clone was recorded once. This chain connects TRBV7-9 to TRBJ2-7; weak D call: TRBD1 (9 bases). V dropped 5 bases and J dropped 7 bases, with 21 bases sitting between them. Per the germline V gene, CDR1 is SEHNR and CDR2 is FQNEAQ (reference sequence). The CDR3 runs 15 residues. In nucleotides, the CDR3 is TGTGCCAGCAGCCCCGCGGACAGGGGCGGGAGGGAGCAGTACTTC. This translates into CASSPADRGGREQYF.

The rearrangement links TRBV7-9 to TRBJ2-1, with TRBD1 matching 7 bases. The germline gives CDR1 SEHNR, CDR2 FQNEAQ (reference sequence). J was trimmed by 6 bases and V by 4 bases; bases with no gene match: 12. CDR3 size: 16 residues. The CDR3 loop reads CASSSKRQGPSNEQFF. The CDR3 region has the DNA TGTGCCAGCAGCTCAAAAAGACAGGGTCCGTCCAATGAGCAGTTCTTC.

V and J are TRBV28 and TRBJ2-5; D is unresolved. Per germline, CDR1 MDHEN and CDR2 SYDVKM. Deletions cut 3 bases from V and 5 bases from J, with 10 bases between. CDR3 size: 13 residues. The CDR3 loop is CASSFGLWETQYF. The CDR3 DNA reads TGTGCCAGCAGTTTCGGATTGTGGGAGACCCAGTACTTC.

CDR3 loop: CASSSFGLSANTGELFF. The CDR3 DNA sequence: TGTGCCAGCAGCTCCTTTGGACTCTCCGCGAACACCGGGGAGCTGTTTTTT. The chain joins TRBV5-6 to TRBJ2-2; D perhaps matches TRBD2 (5 bases). Germline CDR1 is SGHDT and CDR2 is YYEEEE. Deletions cut 3 bases from V and 0 bases from J, with 15 bases between. This CDR3 has 17 residues.

The J gene is TRBJ1-1, the V gene TRBV28; D gene unclear. Trimming removed 6 bases from V and 4 bases from J, with 12 bases in between. The CDR3 has 13 amino acids. Germline V lookup: CDR1 MDHEN, CDR2 SYDVKM. The CDR3 region is CASRSLGITEAFF. The CDR3 DNA reads as TGTGCCAGCAGGTCCTTAGGGATCACTGAAGCTTTCTTT.

This clone has a single count. The chain has TRBV7-5 and TRBJ2-7; the table's D call TRBD1 went unverified against the DNA. TRBV7-5 is an annotated pseudogene. CDR3 size: 12 residues. In DNA, the CDR3 is TGTGTCAGAAGTCGCAGGTCCTACGAGCAGTACTTC. Its translation: CVRSRRSYEQYF.

CDR3 in amino acids: CASSLLPRLAGVPEQYF. The CDR3 DNA sequence: TGTGCCAGCAGTTTATTACCCCGACTAGCGGGAGTACCCGAGCAGTACTTC. V gene TRBV27 combines with J gene TRBJ2-7; 12 bases are a match to TRBD2. The CDR3 sequence is 17 residues long. Germline V gives CDR1 MNHEY, CDR2 SMNVEV (reference sequence). The junction had 10 bases not matched to a gene; V was cut back by 1 base and J by 6 bases.

V gene TRBV14 combines with J gene TRBJ1-4, with 8 bases matching TRBD1. CDR3 size: 14 residues. V gave up 3 bases and J gave up 3 bases; unmatched junction bases: 0. Germline-derived CDR1 and CDR2 are SGHDN and FVKESK. CDR3 sequence: CASSQTGANEKLFF. CDR3 DNA: TGTGCCAGCAGCCAGACAGGGGCTAATGAAAAACTGTTTTTT.

CDR3 amino acids: CASSEARSKLQPQHF. CDR3 DNA sequence: TGTGCCAGCAGTGAAGCGAGAAGTAAACTTCAGCCCCAGCATTTT. The chain has TRBV6-1 and TRBJ1-5; D remains ambiguous. V shed 0 bases and J shed 6 bases, with 12 bases lying between them. The CDR3 totals 15 residues. Germline V gene lookup returns CDR1 MNHNS and CDR2 SASEGT.

V and J are TRBV7-7 and TRBJ2-2, with unresolved D. The CDR3 is 15 residues long. Trimming removed 8 bases at V and 6 bases at J, with 19 bases between. Germline CDR1 is SSHAT and CDR2 is FNYEAQ (reference sequence). The CDR3: CASGIPGPLAGELFF. The CDR3 DNA reads as TGTGCCAGCGGCATACCGGGCCCCTTGGCCGGGGAGCTGTTTTTT.

The chain uses TRBV19 and TRBJ1-1, with D perhaps TRBD1 (5 bases). The length of the CDR3 is 14 residues. The ends were cut back, 3 bases at V and 5 bases at J, with 13 bases in the middle. The germline V gene has CDR1 LNHDA and CDR2 SQIVND (reference sequence). CDR3 sequence: CASSIRDPTTEAFF. As DNA, the CDR3 is TGTGCCAGTAGTATTCGGGACCCCACAACTGAAGCTTTCTTT.

The rearrangement joins TRBV6-1 to TRBJ2-7, with 8 bases that match TRBD2. CDR3 size: 13 residues. Germline V gene data show CDR1 as MNHNS and CDR2 as SASEGT. Here the CDR3 reads CALTASGHYEQYF. The CDR3 nucleotides are TGTGCGTTGACTGCTAGCGGGCACTACGAGCAGTACTTC.

This sequence joins TRBV4-2 and TRBJ1-4; D unresolved. Germline V lookup: CDR1 LGHNA, CDR2 YNFKEQ. V shed 6 bases and J shed 7 bases, with 12 bases lying between them. The CDR3 has 13 residues. CDR3 region: CASRPGRGEKLFF. In nucleotides, the CDR3 is TGTGCCAGCAGACCCGGGAGAGGTGAAAAACTGTTTTTT.

The CDR3 sequence: CASSPQGEWFYGYTF. In nucleotides, the CDR3 is TGTGCCAGCTCACCACAGGGGGAATGGTTCTATGGCTACACCTTC. This chain links TRBV18 with TRBJ1-2, with a possible D match to TRBD1 (6 bases). Germline lookup yields CDR1 KGHSH and CDR2 LQKENI. CDR3 length: 15 residues. The V gene lost 1 base and the J gene lost 4 bases, with 13 bases spanning the gap.

The V call is TRBV7-6, the J call TRBJ2-1; TRBD2 matches 12 bases. The CDR3 runs to 16 residues. Germline V gives CDR1 SGHVS, CDR2 FNYEAQ. V was clipped by 7 bases and J by 3 bases; unmatched bases: 7. The CDR3 sequence: CASTPWTSGNYNEQFF. CDR3 coding DNA: TGTGCCAGCACCCCATGGACTAGCGGGAACTACAATGAGCAGTTCTTC.

The gene calls are TRBV2 and TRBJ1-5; D uncertain. V lost 1 base and J lost 0, with 22 bases in between. Germline V CDR1 and CDR2: SNHLY, FYNNEI. The CDR3 is 20 residues long. For the CDR3, the DNA is TGTGCCAGCAGTGAAGACCGCCTAGGGATGGTGGATCCTAGCAATCAGCCCCAGCATTTT. This translates into CASSEDRLGMVDPSNQPQHF.

The rearrangement joins TRBV6-5 to TRBJ2-7; TRBD1 is a possible D gene (6 bases). Trimming pared 5 bases from V and 6 bases from J, leaving 14 bases between. CDR1 MNHEY and CDR2 SVGAGI come from the germline V gene. This CDR3 spans 13 amino acids. CDR3: CASSTGRGFEQYF. As DNA, the CDR3 is TGTGCCAGCAGTACGGGCAGGGGCTTCGAGCAGTACTTC.

The gene calls are TRBV2 and TRBJ2-7, with 8 positions matching TRBD1. Per germline, CDR1 SNHLY and CDR2 FYNNEI. The CDR3 extends over 13 amino acids. V was clipped by 8 bases and J by 2 bases; unmatched bases: 5. In DNA, the CDR3 is TGTGCCAGCCGAGGGACAGGAACCTACGAGCAGTACTTC. Its translation is CASRGTGTYEQYF.

A single count supports this clone. The V gene is TRBV28, the J gene TRBJ2-7; 9 bases are shared with TRBD1. The germline gives CDR1 MDHEN, CDR2 SYDVKM. The CDR3 length is 14 residues. The V and J ends lost 5 bases and 4 bases, in that order; junction bases with no gene match: 6. The CDR3 sequence is CASSTPGTGYEQYF. In DNA, the CDR3 is TGTGCCAGCAGTACCCCCGGGACAGGGTACGAGCAGTACTTC.

The chain uses TRBV27 and TRBJ2-1, with TRBD1 as a possible D gene (6 bases). Germline-derived CDR1 and CDR2 are MNHEY and SMNVEV (reference sequence). The CDR3 is 18 residues long. V was trimmed by 3 bases and J by 6 bases, leaving 24 bases between them. This CDR3 reads CASSLGLGGHLRGNEQFF. The DNA of the CDR3 is TGTGCCAGCAGTTTGGGGCTAGGGGGACACTTAAGGGGCAATGAGCAGTTCTTC.

V and J are TRBV14 and TRBJ2-7, with D unresolved. Trimming removed 4 bases at V and 2 bases at J, with 6 bases between. The CDR3 length is 12 residues. The V gene's germline CDR1 is SGHDN and CDR2 FVKESK. CDR3 bases: TGTGCCAGCAGCCTCGACACCTACGAGCAGTACTTC. As protein: CASSLDTYEQYF.

The chain carries TRBV18 and TRBJ2-7; a weak D match, TRBD1 (5 bases). Germline V CDR1 and CDR2: KGHSH, LQKENI. Trimming removed 3 bases at V and 2 bases at J, with 8 bases between. The CDR3 covers 13 residues. As DNA, the CDR3 is TGTGCCAGCTCACCGACAGTTACCTACGAGCAGTACTTC. Protein sequence: CASSPTVTYEQYF.

This clone has only one observation. This specimen includes other DNA sequences encoding the same CDR3. The CDR3 sequence: CASSLEGSAYEQYF. In DNA form, the CDR3 reads TGTGCCAGCAGCTTAGAGGGTTCGGCGTACGAGCAGTACTTC. V is TRBV7-9 and J is TRBJ2-7; D gene unclear. The germline V gene has CDR1 SEHNR and CDR2 FQNEAQ (reference sequence). CDR3 length equals 14 residues. Trimming removed 1 base from V and 4 bases from J, with 11 bases in between.

This clone was seen once. The chain is built from TRBV7-9 and TRBJ1-3; D call uncertain. The germline V gene has CDR1 SEHNR and CDR2 FQNEAQ (reference sequence). The V gene lost 5 bases and the J gene lost 3 bases, with 8 bases spanning the gap. This CDR3 has 13 amino acids. The CDR3 sequence: CASSDSIGNTIYF. Here the CDR3 DNA reads TGTGCCAGCAGCGACTCCATTGGAAACACCATATATTTT.

The rearrangement uses TRBV7-9 and TRBJ2-5, with D possibly being TRBD1 (5 bases). The length of the CDR3 is 14 residues. Germline assignment: CDR1 SEHNR and CDR2 FQNEAQ (reference sequence). Trimming took off 2 bases at V and 4 bases at J, with 11 bases between the two ends. The CDR3 coding sequence is TGTGCCAGCAGCTTAAGGGGATTCGGAGAGACCCAGTACTTC. Translation: CASSLRGFGETQYF.